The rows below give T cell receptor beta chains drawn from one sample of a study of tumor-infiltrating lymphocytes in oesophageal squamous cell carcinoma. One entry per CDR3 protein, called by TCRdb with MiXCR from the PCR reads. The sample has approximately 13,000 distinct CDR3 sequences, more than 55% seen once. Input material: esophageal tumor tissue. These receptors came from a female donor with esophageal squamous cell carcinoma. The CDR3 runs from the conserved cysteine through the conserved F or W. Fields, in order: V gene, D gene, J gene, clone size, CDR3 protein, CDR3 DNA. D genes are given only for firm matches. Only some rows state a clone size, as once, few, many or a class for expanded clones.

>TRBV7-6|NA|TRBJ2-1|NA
CVSSMMSSGGEQFF
TGTGTCAGCAGCATGATGTCCAGTGGAGGCGAGCAGTTCTTC
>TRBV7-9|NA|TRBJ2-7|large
CASSPGDSPLHF
TGTGCCAGCAGCCCCGGTGATTCACCCCTCCACTTC
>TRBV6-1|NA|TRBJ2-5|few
CASTPGPTQETQYF
TGTGCCAGCACCCCGGGTCCTACGCAAGAGACCCAGTACTTC
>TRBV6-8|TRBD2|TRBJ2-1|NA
CASSAQASGSYNEQFF
TGTGCCAGCAGTGCTCAAGCTAGCGGGAGCTACAATGAGCAGTTCTTC
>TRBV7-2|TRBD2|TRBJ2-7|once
CASSLSVGGTYEQYF
TGTGCCAGCAGCTTATCGGTGGGAGGGACCTACGAGCAGTACTTC
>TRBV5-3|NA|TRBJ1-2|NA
CASSLSLGAGYGYTF
TGTGCCAGCAGCTTGAGTCTGGGGGCGGGCTATGGCTACACCTTC
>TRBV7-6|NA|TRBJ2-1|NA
CASSSWSSLGNEQFF
TGTGCCAGCAGCTCGTGGAGTAGTCTCGGGAATGAGCAGTTCTTC
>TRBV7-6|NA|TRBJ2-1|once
CASSLAGSEQFF
TGTGCCAGCAGCTTAGCGGGTAGTGAGCAGTTCTTC
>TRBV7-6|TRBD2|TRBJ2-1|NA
CASSPSGSEGEQFF
TGTGCTAGCAGCCCTAGCGGGAGCGAGGGGGAGCAGTTCTTC
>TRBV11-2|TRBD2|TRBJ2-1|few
CASSSVGLAEAGSYNEQFF
TGTGCCAGCAGCTCCGTAGGACTAGCGGAGGCCGGCTCCTACAATGAGCAGTTCTTC
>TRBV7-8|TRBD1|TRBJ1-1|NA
CASSLALRGRGAFF
TGTGCCAGCAGCTTAGCGCTTAGGGGGCGGGGAGCTTTCTTT
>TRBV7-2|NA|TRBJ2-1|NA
CASSLVYRPGDNEQFF
TGTGCCAGCAGCTTAGTCTACAGGCCGGGGGACAATGAGCAGTTCTTC
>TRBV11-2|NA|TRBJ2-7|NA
CASSFGTGYEQYF
TGTGCCAGCAGCTTTGGTACAGGCTACGAGCAGTACTTC
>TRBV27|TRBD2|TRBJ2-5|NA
CASRDLADYQETQYF
TGTGCCAGCAGGGACCTAGCGGATTACCAAGAGACCCAGTACTTC
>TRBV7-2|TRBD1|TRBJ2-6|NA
CASSFPRGGQDRSGANVLTF
TGTGCCAGCAGCTTCCCCCGAGGGGGACAGGACCGCTCTGGGGCCAACGTCCTGACTTTC
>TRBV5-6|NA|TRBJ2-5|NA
CASSLAGREETQYF
TGTGCCAGCAGCTTGGCCGGTAGAGAAGAGACCCAGTACTTC
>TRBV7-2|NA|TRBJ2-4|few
CASSLAGSSQPVKNIQYF
TGTGCCAGCAGCTTAGCGGGGAGCAGTCAACCGGTCAAAAACATTCAGTACTTC
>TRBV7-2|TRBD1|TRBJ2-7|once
CASSPYRGTSYEQYF
TGTGCCAGCAGCCCCTACAGGGGAACCTCCTACGAGCAGTACTTC
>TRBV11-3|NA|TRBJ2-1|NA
CASRGTSDEQFF
TGTGCCAGCAGAGGAACCAGTGATGAGCAGTTCTTC
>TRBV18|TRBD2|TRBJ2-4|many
CASSPPGGGKNIQYF
TGTGCCAGCTCACCACCAGGCGGGGGCAAAAACATTCAGTACTTC
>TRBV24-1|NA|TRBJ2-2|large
CATSVLNTGELFF
TGTGCCACCAGTGTTTTGAACACCGGGGAGCTGTTTTTT
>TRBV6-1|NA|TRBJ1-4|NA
CASSELTGATNEKLFF
TGTGCCAGCAGTGAACTGACAGGCGCAACTAATGAAAAACTGTTTTTT
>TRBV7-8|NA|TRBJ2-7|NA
CASSPFSDTQYF
TGTGCCAGCAGCCCGTTCTCAGATACGCAGTACTTC
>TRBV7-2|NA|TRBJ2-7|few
CASNTGLKRYEQYF
TGTGCCAGCAATACAGGGCTTAAAAGATACGAGCAGTACTTC
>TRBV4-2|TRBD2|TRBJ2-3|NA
CASSRRLAGGQDTQYF
TGTGCCAGCAGCCGCAGACTAGCGGGAGGACAAGATACGCAGTATTTT
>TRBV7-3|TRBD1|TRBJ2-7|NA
CASSIGQGTYEQYF
TGTGCCAGCAGCATCGGACAGGGAACCTACGAGCAGTACTTC
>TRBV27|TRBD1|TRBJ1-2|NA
CASSLDRAGGYYGYTF
TGTGCCAGCAGCCTGGACAGGGCAGGCGGGTACTATGGCTACACCTTC
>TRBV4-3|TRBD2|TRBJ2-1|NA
CASSQDWASGSDEQFF
TGCGCCAGCAGCCAAGATTGGGCTAGCGGGAGCGATGAGCAGTTCTTC
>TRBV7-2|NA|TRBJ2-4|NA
CASSLGVRGQNEQYF
TGTGCCAGCAGCTTAGGTGTGAGGGGCCAGAATGAGCAGTACTTC
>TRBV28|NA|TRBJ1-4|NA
CASTSRDTQFF
TGTGCCAGCACAAGCAGGGATACGCAGTTTTTT
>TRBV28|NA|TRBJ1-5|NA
CASSLAVGNQPQHF
TGTGCCAGCAGTCTCGCAGTTGGCAATCAGCCCCAGCATTTT